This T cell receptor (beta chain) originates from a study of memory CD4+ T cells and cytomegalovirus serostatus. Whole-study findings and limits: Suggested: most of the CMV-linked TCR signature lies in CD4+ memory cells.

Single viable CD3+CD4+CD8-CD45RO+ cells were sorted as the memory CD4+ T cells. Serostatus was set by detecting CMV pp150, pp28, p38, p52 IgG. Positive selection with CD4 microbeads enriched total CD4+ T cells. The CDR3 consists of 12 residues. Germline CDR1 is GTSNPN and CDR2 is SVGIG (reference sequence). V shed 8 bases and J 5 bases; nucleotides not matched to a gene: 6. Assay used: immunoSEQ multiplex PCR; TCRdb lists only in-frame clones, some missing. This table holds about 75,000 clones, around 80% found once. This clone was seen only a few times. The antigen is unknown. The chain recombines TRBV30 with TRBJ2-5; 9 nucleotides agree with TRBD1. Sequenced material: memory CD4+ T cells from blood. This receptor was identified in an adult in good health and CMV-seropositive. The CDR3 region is CARGQGEETQYF. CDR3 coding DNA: TGTGCCAGGGGACAGGGAGAGGAGACCCAGTACTTC.